This TCR beta chain originates from a study of blood T cell repertoires in COVID-19. The overall study: Both acute and convalescent COVID-19 samples were obtained from the United States, Italy and Spain. In each case, the material was cDNA or gDNA derived from T cells, B-cell-depleted T cells, or PBMCs.

In the source study's methods: Estimation of nucleated cell counts relied on the amplification of reference gene primers. Clones were sequenced by immunoSEQ multiplex PCR, and TCRdb holds only the in-frame ones, with some missing. V and J calls and clone size are given by that table; D and trimming were obtained from the DNA. Of approximately 330,000 clones in the sample, around 89% were seen once. The length of the CDR3 is 17 residues. Germline CDR1 is LGHNT and CDR2 is FRNRAP. V lost 3 bases and J 4 bases, leaving 18 bases between the germline ends. Sequencing used peripheral blood. This TCR came from a woman aged 45-59 years with active or convalescent COVID-19. The rearrangement links TRBV12-5 to TRBJ1-4; possible D gene TRBD1, 5 bases. CDR3 protein: CASGLVPAGMINEKLFF. Written as DNA, the CDR3 is TGTGCTAGTGGTTTAGTTCCGGCAGGGATGATTAATGAAAAACTGTTTTTT.